Presented here are 10 T cell receptor beta chains from one specimen sequenced in a study of T cells in Graves' hyperthyroidism and ophthalmopathy. Amplification of TCR beta CDR3 regions used RNA as the template. Researchers ran a first-round RT-PCR on the TCR CDR3 using the HTBI primer set. TCRdb redid the calling of the multiplex PCR reads with MiXCR, one entry per CDR3 protein. Among hundreds of thousands of distinct CDR3 sequences, 15% to 20% were seen once, and the ten largest hold about 51%. Sequencing input: blood. The receptors here all came from an older woman with Graves' ophthalmopathy.

This clonotype has at least ten counts. The rearrangement links TRBV7-2 to TRBJ2-5, with 7 bases matching TRBD1. The CDR3 consists of 15 residues. Germline CDR1 is SGHTA and CDR2 is FQGNSA. Unmatched junction bases numbered 7, after V lost 3 bases and J lost 3 bases. DNA of the CDR3: TGTGCCAGCAGCTTGGCCGCCGGGACAGAAGAGACCCAGTACTTC. Translation gives CASSLAAGTEETQYF.

This clonotype was observed at least ten times. The chain has TRBV15 and TRBJ2-5; 12 bases match TRBD1. This CDR3 contains 18 residues. The germline gives CDR1 LNHNV, CDR2 YYDKDF (reference sequence). V was clipped by 3 bases and J by 2 bases; unmatched bases: 10. Here the CDR3 reads CATSRGQGAIFSQETQYF. CDR3 nucleotides: TGTGCCACCAGCAGGGGACAGGGGGCGATTTTCTCACAAGAGACCCAGTACTTC.

The table lists this clonotype with a few counts. V is TRBV5-4 and J is TRBJ2-2; TRBD2 is a possible D gene (5 bases). Trimming removed 7 bases from V and 5 bases from J, with 15 bases in between. The CDR3 spans 14 residues. The germline V gene has CDR1 SGHNT and CDR2 YYREEE (reference sequence). The chain's CDR3 is CASGRGMETGELFF. The CDR3 region has the DNA TGTGCCAGCGGTCGGGGAATGGAAACCGGGGAGCTGTTTTTT. The full variable domain, rest sourced from reference TRBV5-4 and TRBJ2-2, is ETGVTQSPTHLIKTRGQQVTLRCSSQSGHNTVSWYQQALGQGPQFIFQYYREEENGRGNFPPRFSGLQFPNYSSELNVNALELDDSALYLCASGRGMETGELFFGEGSRLTVL.

The DNA of the CDR3 is TGCGCCAGCAGCATCGCAACCTCGGGACAGGGGGCAAATGAGCAGTTCTTC. Protein sequence: CASSIATSGQGANEQFF. The rearrangement joins TRBV5-1 to TRBJ2-1; TRBD1 aligns across 12 bases. V gave up 4 bases and J gave up 7 bases; unmatched junction bases: 12. The CDR3 spans 17 residues. Per germline, CDR1 SGHRS and CDR2 YFSETQ.

The rearrangement links TRBV5-1 to TRBJ2-5, with D maybe TRBD1 (6 bases). The CDR3 has 13 amino acids. Trimming removed 0 bases at V and 12 bases at J, with 15 bases between. Looked up from germline, CDR1 is SGHRS and CDR2 is YFSETQ. CDR3 sequence reads: CASSLEAPGVKYF. The CDR3 DNA reads TGCGCCAGCAGCTTGGAGGCCCCAGGGGTCAAGTACTTC.

The V and J genes are TRBV15 and TRBJ2-3, with 8 bases lining up with TRBD2. CDR3 length: 13 residues. V lost 6 bases and J lost 1; bases outside the gene matches: 0. CDR1 LNHNV and CDR2 YYDKDF come from the germline V gene (reference sequence). CDR3 residues: CATRTSGTDTQYF. The CDR3 DNA is TGTGCCACCAGGACTAGCGGCACAGATACGCAGTATTTT.

This clonotype was recorded at least ten times. The chain links TRBV29-1 to TRBJ1-1, with D tentatively TRBD1 (5 bases). The V end was cut by 7 bases, the J end by 3 bases, with 12 bases between. The CDR3 runs 12 residues. CDR1 and CDR2 (germline): SQVTM, ANQGSEA. The chain's CDR3 is CSATKGDTEAFF. In DNA form, the CDR3 reads TGCAGCGCTACAAAAGGGGACACTGAAGCTTTCTTT.

This clonotype was observed many times. The V and J genes are TRBV7-3 and TRBJ2-1, with D possibly matching TRBD2 (6 bases). The CDR3 has 16 amino acids. Trimming removed 5 bases from V and 2 bases from J, with 16 bases in between. Germline V lookup: CDR1 SGHTA, CDR2 FQGTGA. The CDR3 region has the DNA TGTGCCAGCAGCCCCAGGGTTGGGGGGACCTACAATGAGCAGTTCTTC. Protein: CASSPRVGGTYNEQFF.

This clonotype occurred many times. J is TRBJ1-1 and V is TRBV29-1; tentatively, D is TRBD1 (6 bases). The CDR3 loop spans 14 amino acids. V dropped 5 bases and J dropped 2 bases, with 15 bases sitting between them. Germline values: CDR1 SQVTM, CDR2 ANQGSEA. The DNA of the CDR3 is TGCAGCGTTCCTGGTGGAGGGGGTAACACTGAAGCTTTCTTT. Encoded protein: CSVPGGGGNTEAFF. The full variable domain, in which reference TRBV29-1 and TRBJ1-1 provide the parts outside the CDR3, is SAVISQKPSRDICQRGTSLTIQCQVDSQVTMMFWYRQQPGQSLTLIATANQGSEATYESGFVIDKFPISRPNLTFSTLTVSNMSPEDSSIYLCSVPGGGGNTEAFFGQGTRLTVV.

In this sample, this clonotype turned up many times. The chain recombines TRBV20-1 with TRBJ2-7; D might be TRBD2 (6 bases). The CDR3 spans 15 residues. The V gene lost 5 bases and the J gene lost 3 bases, with 20 bases spanning the gap. CDR1 is DFQATT, CDR2 SNEGSKA, per germline (reference sequence). CDR3 in DNA: TGCAGTGCTCCAAATCGGGACTTTACTATCTACGAGCAGTACTTC. It specifies CSAPNRDFTIYEQYF.